This TCR beta chain was identified during a study of T-cell reconstitution after alpha-beta-depleted transplantation in children (dated by TCRdb to the mid-2010s). Study-wide context: The study quantitatively tracked T-cell immune reconstitution after TCRalphabeta/CD19-depleted allogeneic hematopoietic cell transplantation in children using TCR repertoire profiling.

This clonotype was recorded many times. Its binding antigen is unknown. It has no much larger one-base neighbor in the sample; base qualities were not kept. Sequences DFQATT (CDR1) and SNEGSKA (CDR2) are obtained from the germline V gene (reference sequence). From the cysteine through the phenylalanine, the CDR3 covers 16 amino acids. The retained sequence is limited to the CDR3, 48 bases, with the frame set at the first base. At the junction V is shortened by 2 bases and J by 0 bases, with 11 bases in between. Library creation used PCR. These reads were obtained on an Illumina HiSeq 2500. TCR libraries were prepared with molecular barcoding, using unique molecular identifiers to normalize TCRbeta repertoire quantification. TCRdb ran its own pipeline on the public reads, namely fastp trimming at Q25 and MiXCR clone calling, and kept in-frame beta chains. Rows matching on CDR3 protein sequence are summarized as one entry with the most common DNA and genes. The sample records more than 200,000 distinct CDR3 sequences, about 8.8% of which are singletons. Of the sample, about 4.9% is held by the ten largest clones.

The sequence was collected from a human donor who donated a stem cell graft to a child with SCID. Sequencing used PBMCs from the stem cell graft donor, obtained from the stem cell graft. This sequence uses TRBV20-1 and TRBJ2-6; the D region possibly corresponds to TRBD1 (6 bases align). The DNA reads TGCAGTGCTAGATCCCAGGGGTACTCTGGGGCCAACGTCCTGACTTTC. Protein translation: CSARSQGYSGANVLTF.